The 30 T cell receptor beta chains given below trace back to one sample, sequenced in a study of control samples from healthy donors and cancer patients. The data were produced by immunoSEQ multiplex PCR, yet TCRdb's version contains in-frame clones alone and is incomplete. The table has 95,000 to 150,000 clones, about 89% seen once. Source material: blood. The receptors were sampled from a woman between 18 and 29 years old in good health.

The chain carries TRBV19 and TRBJ1-5; D is ambiguous. CDR1 is LNHDA, CDR2 SQIVND, per germline (reference sequence). The CDR3 totals 12 residues. The V and J ends lost 10 bases and 2 bases respectively, with 9 bases between them. The chain's CDR3 is CATDRGNQPQHF. The CDR3 nucleotides read TGTGCCACGGATAGGGGCAATCAGCCCCAGCATTTT.

This chain joins TRBV4-3 and TRBJ1-6, with D unresolved. V lost 1 base, J lost 5 bases, and 6 bases lay in between. The germline CDR1 and CDR2 sequences are LGHNA and YSLEER. CDR3 length: 14 amino acids. As DNA, the CDR3 is TGCGCCAGCAGCCAAGGGGGTCATAATTCACCCCTCCACTTT. Translated: CASSQGGHNSPLHF.

The chain joins TRBV18 to TRBJ1-2; TRBD1 aligns across 9 bases. V shed 2 bases, J shed 3 bases, and the junction held 7 bases outside the gene matches. The CDR3 is 16 amino acids. Germline CDR1 is KGHSH and CDR2 is LQKENI. CDR3 DNA sequence: TGTGCCAGCTCACCAGGGGGACAGGGATGGCACTATGGCTACACCTTC. Protein sequence: CASSPGGQGWHYGYTF.

This clone occurred once. This chain uses TRBV2 with TRBJ1-2, with D possibly TRBD1 on 6 matching bases. The CDR3 loop spans 12 amino acids. Germline CDR1 SNHLY, CDR2 FYNNEI. V was trimmed by 8 bases and J by 8 bases, leaving 15 bases between them. The CDR3 sequence is CASQFGQQGYTF. For the CDR3, the DNA is TGTGCCAGCCAGTTCGGACAGCAAGGCTACACCTTC.

The chain links TRBV27 to TRBJ2-7; D might be TRBD2 (5 bases). V dropped 5 bases and J dropped 0 bases, with 8 bases sitting between them. The length of the CDR3 is 13 residues. Germline CDR1 is MNHEY and CDR2 is SMNVEV (reference sequence). CDR3 in DNA: TGTGCCAGCAGTCGGGGTAGCTCCTACGAGCAGTACTTC. This codes for CASSRGSSYEQYF.

The chain is built from TRBV7-2 and TRBJ1-3; a possible D gene is TRBD1 (5 bases). Trimming took 3 bases from V and 4 from J, leaving 19 bases between them. The length of the CDR3 is 17 residues. Germline V lookup: CDR1 SGHTA, CDR2 FQGNSA. The CDR3 loop reads CASSFTMPGRGGNTIYF. In DNA form, the CDR3 reads TGTGCCAGCAGCTTTACAATGCCGGGTCGGGGGGGAAACACCATATATTTT.

The chain has TRBV7-8 and TRBJ1-1; TRBD1 is a possible D gene (5 bases). The CDR3 has 15 amino acids. Per the germline V gene, CDR1 is SGHVS and CDR2 is FQNEAQ. The V gene lost 2 bases and the J gene lost 0 bases, with 10 bases spanning the gap. The CDR3 is CASSLMGRVNTEAFF. CDR3 DNA sequence: TGTGCCAGCAGCTTAATGGGCAGGGTGAACACTGAAGCTTTCTTT.

In DNA form, the CDR3 reads TGCGCCAGCAGCCAAGGGGGTAGGGAGACCCAGTACTTC. It yields the protein CASSQGGRETQYF. This chain connects TRBV4-3 to TRBJ2-5; D not resolved. The CDR3 sequence is 13 residues long. Trimming removed 1 base from V and 5 bases from J, with 8 bases in between. Per the germline V gene, CDR1 is LGHNA and CDR2 is YSLEER.

This chain uses TRBV27 with TRBJ2-3; D is unclear. Germline V lookup: CDR1 MNHEY, CDR2 SMNVEV (reference sequence). Trimming removed 0 bases from V and 0 bases from J, with 22 bases in between. CDR3 length equals 20 residues. This chain's CDR3 is CASSLSGWFNSWGSTDTQYF. The CDR3 DNA reads as TGTGCCAGCAGTTTATCAGGGTGGTTCAACTCATGGGGTAGCACAGATACGCAGTATTTT.

V is TRBV29-1 and J is TRBJ2-2, with TRBD2 as a possible D gene (5 bases). Trimming took 1 base from V and 5 from J, leaving 14 bases between them. The CDR3 has 15 residues. Looked up from germline, CDR1 is SQVTM and CDR2 is ANQGSEA. The CDR3 DNA reads as TGCAGCGTTGAAGGGTCATTAGCGAGGACCGGGGAGCTGTTTTTT. Translated: CSVEGSLARTGELFF.

This rearrangement joins TRBV4-3 to TRBJ2-7; D ambiguous. Germline assignment: CDR1 LGHNA and CDR2 YSLEER. Trimming pared 1 base from V and 4 bases from J, leaving 26 bases between. There are 19 residues in the CDR3. In DNA, the CDR3 is TGCGCCAGCAGCCAAGCAGCATTCAGCTATGGAGTGGAGAAATACGAGCAGTACTTC. Residues: CASSQAAFSYGVEKYEQYF.

The sample holds one count of this clone. This chain uses TRBV7-6 with TRBJ2-3; no reliable D call. V shed 1 base and J shed 2 bases, with 10 bases lying between them. The CDR3 loop spans 15 amino acids. CDR1 is SGHVS, CDR2 FNYEAQ, per germline. The CDR3 coding sequence is TGTGCCAGCAGCTTAGGTGGTCTTACCACAGATACGCAGTATTTT. This translates into CASSLGGLTTDTQYF.

The gene calls are TRBV11-2 and TRBJ2-7; D gene ambiguous. Germline CDR1 and CDR2: SGHAT and FQNNGV. V was trimmed by 2 bases and J by 5 bases, leaving 7 bases between them. The CDR3 extends over 12 amino acids. CDR3 region: CASSLSVDEQYF. DNA of the CDR3: TGTGCCAGCAGCTTATCAGTTGACGAGCAGTACTTC. Variable domain in full (rest from reference TRBV11-2 and TRBJ2-7): EAGVAQSPRYKIIEKRQSVAFWCNPISGHATLYWYQQILGQGPKLLIQFQNNGVVDDSQLPKDRFSAERLKGVDSTLKIQPAKLEDSAVYLCASSLSVDEQYFGPGTRLTVT.

The table lists this clone with a few counts. This rearrangement joins TRBV2 to TRBJ1-6; D remains ambiguous. From germline, CDR1 is SNHLY and CDR2 FYNNEI. CDR3 length: 15 residues. The ends were cut back, 7 bases at V and 1 base at J, with 11 bases in the middle. The CDR3 DNA is TGTGCCAGCACACCGGAACGGTCCTATAATTCACCCCTCCACTTT. Translating gives CASTPERSYNSPLHF. The full variable domain, rest sourced from reference TRBV2 and TRBJ1-6, is EPEVTQTPSHQVTQMGQEVILRCVPISNHLYFYWYRQILGQKVEFLVSFYNNEISEKSEIFDDQFSVERPDGSNFTLKIRSTKLEDSAMYFCASTPERSYNSPLHFGNGTRLTVT.

The V and J genes are TRBV7-9 and TRBJ2-5; 9 positions match TRBD1. V trimming: 6 bases; J trimming: 1 base; junction bases outside the gene matches: 15. This CDR3 comprises 18 residues. From germline, CDR1 is SEHNR and CDR2 FQNEAQ (reference sequence). The CDR3 nucleotides read TGTGCCAGCAGTCAGAGGACAGGGGCTACCCTACTCCAAGAGACCCAGTACTTC. This gives the protein CASSQRTGATLLQETQYF.

This chain uses TRBV27 with TRBJ1-2, with D possibly matching TRBD1 (5 bases). The V gene's germline CDR1 is MNHEY and CDR2 SMNVEV (reference sequence). V lost 5 bases, J lost 8 bases, and 12 bases lay in between. This CDR3 region has 12 residues. CDR3 sequence: CASSTAGRGYTF. Written as DNA, the CDR3 is TGTGCCAGCAGTACGGCAGGGAGGGGCTACACCTTC.

V gene TRBV28 combines with J gene TRBJ2-7; D call uncertain. From germline, CDR1 is MDHEN and CDR2 SYDVKM. The CDR3 sequence is 11 residues long. V was pared by 2 bases and J by 4 bases, with 3 bases between. CDR3 loop: CASSLEYEQYF. The CDR3 nucleotides read TGTGCCAGCAGTTTAGAGTACGAGCAGTACTTC.

The rearrangement links TRBV29-1 to TRBJ2-1; 8 bases are shared with TRBD1. Trimming removed 7 bases from V and 6 bases from J; junction bases left unmatched: 8. CDR1 and CDR2 from the germline V gene are SQVTM and ANQGSEA. This CDR3 has 13 residues. CDR3 coding DNA: TGCAGCGGCCGGGACAGGACCCTCAATGAGCAGTTCTTC. Its translation is CSGRDRTLNEQFF.

This clone has only one observation. Here the CDR3 reads CASRDTGGGVNEQFF. In nucleotides, the CDR3 is TGTGCCAGCAGGGATACAGGGGGAGGGGTGAATGAGCAGTTCTTC. V and J are TRBV2 and TRBJ2-1, with a weak D call TRBD1 (8 bases). The CDR3 is made up of 15 amino acids. Between the trimmed V and J ends, which lost 6 bases and 7 bases, there was a span of 19 bases. The V gene's germline CDR1 is SNHLY and CDR2 FYNNEI.

V is TRBV30 and J is TRBJ1-5, with D possibly matching TRBD1 (6 bases). This CDR3 is 13 amino acids long. V was clipped by 4 bases and J by 5 bases, with 12 bases between them. Looked up from germline, CDR1 is GTSNPN and CDR2 is SVGIG (reference sequence). The chain's CDR3 is CAWNGGADQPQHF. CDR3 in DNA: TGTGCCTGGAACGGGGGCGCTGATCAGCCCCAGCATTTT.

This chain uses TRBV18 with TRBJ2-3, with D possibly called TRBD1 or TRBD2 (5 bases each). The V gene lost 0 bases and the J gene lost 4 bases, with 11 bases spanning the gap. Germline CDR1 reads KGHSH; CDR2 reads LQKENI. The CDR3 runs to 15 residues. The CDR3 DNA reads TGTGCCAGCTCACCACCGGGGACCCCCCCAGATACGCAGTATTTT. It yields the protein CASSPPGTPPDTQYF. Looking up the rest from reference TRBV18 and TRBJ2-3 gives the full variable domain: NAGVMQNPRHLVRRRGQEARLRCSPMKGHSHVYWYRQLPEEGLKFMVYLQKENIIDESGMPKERFSAEFPKEGPSILRIQQVVRGDSAAYFCASSPPGTPPDTQYFGPGTRLTVL.

This rearrangement joins TRBV19 to TRBJ1-1, with TRBD1 as a possible D gene (5 bases). The CDR3 extends over 18 amino acids. CDR1 LNHDA and CDR2 SQIVND come from the germline V gene (reference sequence). V was trimmed by 6 bases and J by 2 bases, leaving 25 bases between them. The CDR3 DNA follows: TGTGCCAGTAGGACTCCCACGGACGGGGGGGACCTAAACACTGAAGCTTTCTTT. Amino acid sequence: CASRTPTDGGDLNTEAFF.

This chain joins TRBV5-6 and TRBJ2-3; the match to TRBD1 covers 7 bases. This CDR3 has 15 residues. After removal of 1 base from V and 2 bases from J, the junction contained 4 bases not matched to a gene. Germline CDR1 is SGHDT and CDR2 is YYEEEE. Here the CDR3 DNA reads TGTGCCAGCAGCTTGTCGGGACAGTACACAGATACGCAGTATTTT. Translating gives CASSLSGQYTDTQYF.

V and J are TRBV7-2 and TRBJ2-7; possibly TRBD1 for D (6 bases). The germline V gene encodes CDR1 SGHTA and CDR2 FQGNSA. This CDR3 comprises 15 residues. Trimming pared 2 bases from V and 3 bases from J, leaving 14 bases between. CDR3 nucleotide sequence: TGTGCCAGCAGCTTACAGGGGAACTCGGGCTACGAGCAGTACTTC. It codes for CASSLQGNSGYEQYF.

The chain has TRBV28 and TRBJ2-7; TRBD2 aligns across 13 bases. This CDR3 has 18 residues. CDR1 is MDHEN and CDR2 is SYDVKM in the germline V gene. J lost 4 bases, V lost 7 bases, and 16 bases had no gene match. CDR3 coding DNA: TGTGCCAGCACACATCGCACCGGGACTAGCGGGAAAAGGTACGAGCAGTACTTC. It codes for CASTHRTGTSGKRYEQYF.

The genes are TRBV6-5 and TRBJ2-3; no firm D call. The CDR3 spans 15 residues. Trimming shortened V by 5 bases and J by 2 bases, and 14 bases separated the two germline ends. The V gene's germline CDR1 is MNHEY and CDR2 SVGAGI. CDR3 residues: CASSPRARITDTQYF. CDR3 nucleotide sequence: TGTGCCAGCAGTCCTAGGGCGAGGATCACAGATACGCAGTATTTT.

The chain joins TRBV7-2 to TRBJ1-1; D unclear. This CDR3 is 12 amino acids long. V was pared by 1 base and J by 3 bases, with 3 bases between. Looked up from germline, CDR1 is SGHTA and CDR2 is FQGNSA. CDR3 DNA sequence: TGTGCCAGCAGCTTAGACTACACTGAAGCTTTCTTT. Residues: CASSLDYTEAFF. Using reference TRBV7-2 and TRBJ1-1 for the parts outside the CDR3, the full variable domain is GAGVSQSPSNKVTEKGKDVELRCDPISGHTALYWYRQSLGQGLEFLIYFQGNSAPDKSGLPSDRFSAERTGGSVSTLTIQRTQQEDSAVYLCASSLDYTEAFFGQGTRLTVV.

As to this clone: The same CDR3 arises from other DNA sequences in this sample as well. The chain combines TRBV5-8 with TRBJ1-6; unclear D gene. The germline V and J ends were trimmed by 0 bases and 0 bases, with 16 bases remaining between them. Germline loops: CDR1 SGHTS, CDR2 YDEGEE. CDR3 size: 19 residues. The CDR3 here is CASSLARLGGGSYNSPLHF. The CDR3 bases are TGTGCCAGCAGCTTGGCGCGGCTGGGCGGAGGCTCCTATAATTCACCCCTCCACTTT.

Note on this clone: One end of the junction is discordant with germline, which a read error may explain. This chain uses TRBV10-2 with TRBJ2-5; possible D gene TRBD2, 7 bases. From germline, CDR1 is WSHSY and CDR2 SAAADI. This CDR3 spans 11 amino acids. For the CDR3, the DNA is TGCGCCAGCATGGGTCCGGGGGGCTTTAACTTC. It is translated as CASMGPGGFNF.

CDR3 sequence: CAWIAGGPYNEQFF. The DNA for the CDR3 is TGTGCCTGGATAGCGGGAGGTCCCTACAATGAGCAGTTCTTC. The chain is built from TRBV30 and TRBJ2-1; 10 positions agree with TRBD2. Germline assignment: CDR1 GTSNPN and CDR2 SVGIG (reference sequence). The CDR3 extends over 14 amino acids. V shed 4 bases, J shed 2 bases, and the junction held 2 bases outside the gene matches.